This T cell receptor (beta chain) was recorded in a study of T cell responses to AZD1222 COVID-19 vaccine. Germline CDR1 is SGHNT and CDR2 is YENEEA. The CDR3 has 20 residues. V lost 4 bases and J lost 4, with 32 bases in between. To note about this clone: The antigen is undetermined.

Study-wide results and limits: Among those given AZD1222, only five to seven were seropositive at baseline.

Method: immunoSEQ multiplex PCR; TCRdb's copy keeps in-frame clones and lacks some. This table holds roughly 170,000 clones, roughly 93% found once. This sequence originates from an adult in good health. This specimen was peripheral blood, taken on day 0 of AZD1222 vaccination. The J gene is TRBJ2-7, the V gene TRBV11-3; possible D gene TRBD1, 5 bases. The CDR3 DNA reads TGTGCCAGCAGCTCCTCCGACATTTTTTCTGGGGCAAAGTATCAGTACGAGCAGTACTTC. Amino acid sequence: CASSSSDIFSGAKYQYEQYF.